This T cell receptor (beta chain) was captured by sequencing in a study of shared clonotypes between healthy human individuals. About the study: There were three CD4 naive, three CD4 memory, two CD8 naive and one CD8 memory plates per donor.

Trimming stripped 7 bases from V and 6 bases from J, with 22 bases between. The CDR3 consists of 15 residues. Germline V gene lookup returns CDR1 MNHNY and CDR2 SVGAGI (reference sequence). TCRdb's table, derived via immunoSEQ multiplex PCR, lists solely in-frame clones and lacks some. The data hold more than 2,000,000 clones, with over 90% observed a single time. V usage is TRBV6-6 and J usage is TRBJ2-7, with D tentatively TRBD1 or TRBD2 (7 bases each). Sequenced material: naive CD4+ T cells from PBMCs. Subset given: CD45RA+ positively selected. The TCR originated in a young man in good health. Some clones in this sample may be carry-over from other donors' samples. This CDR3 reads CASTPTRGGSGEQYF. The CDR3 coding sequence is TGTGCCAGCACCCCAACCAGGGGGGGCTCAGGCGAGCAGTACTTC.